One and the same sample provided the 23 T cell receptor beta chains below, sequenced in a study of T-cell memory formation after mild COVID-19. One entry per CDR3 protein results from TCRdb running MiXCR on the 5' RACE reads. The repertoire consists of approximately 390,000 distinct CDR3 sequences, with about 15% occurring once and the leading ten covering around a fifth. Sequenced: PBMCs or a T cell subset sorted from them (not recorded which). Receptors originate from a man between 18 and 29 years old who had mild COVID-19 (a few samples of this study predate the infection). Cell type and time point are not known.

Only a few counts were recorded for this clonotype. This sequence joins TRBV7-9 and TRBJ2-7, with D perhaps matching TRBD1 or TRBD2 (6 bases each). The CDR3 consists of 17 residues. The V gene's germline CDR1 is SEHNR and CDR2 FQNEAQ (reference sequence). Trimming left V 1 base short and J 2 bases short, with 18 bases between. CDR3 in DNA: TGTGCCAGCAGCTTAGGAGGAGGGACACCAAGGGCCTACGAGCAGTACTTC. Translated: CASSLGGGTPRAYEQYF.

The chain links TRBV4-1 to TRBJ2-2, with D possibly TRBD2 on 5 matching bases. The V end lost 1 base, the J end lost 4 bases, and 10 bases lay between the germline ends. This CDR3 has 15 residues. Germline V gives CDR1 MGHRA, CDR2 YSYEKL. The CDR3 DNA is TGCGCCAGCAGCCAAGTAGGACTGCCCACCGGGGAGCTGTTTTTT. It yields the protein CASSQVGLPTGELFF.

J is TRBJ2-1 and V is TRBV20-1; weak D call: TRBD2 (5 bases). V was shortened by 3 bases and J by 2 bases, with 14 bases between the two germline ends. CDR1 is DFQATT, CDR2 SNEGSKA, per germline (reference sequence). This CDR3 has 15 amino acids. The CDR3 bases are TGCAGTGCTAGCCCTAGCCCGATCCCCTACAATGAGCAGTTCTTC. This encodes CSASPSPIPYNEQFF.

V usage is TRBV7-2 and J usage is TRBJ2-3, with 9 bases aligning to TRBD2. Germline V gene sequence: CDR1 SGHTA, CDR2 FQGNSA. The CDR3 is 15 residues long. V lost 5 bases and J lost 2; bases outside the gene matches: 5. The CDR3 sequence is CASSAGGHLTDTQYF. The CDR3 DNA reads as TGTGCCAGCAGCGCGGGGGGGCACCTCACAGATACGCAGTATTTT.

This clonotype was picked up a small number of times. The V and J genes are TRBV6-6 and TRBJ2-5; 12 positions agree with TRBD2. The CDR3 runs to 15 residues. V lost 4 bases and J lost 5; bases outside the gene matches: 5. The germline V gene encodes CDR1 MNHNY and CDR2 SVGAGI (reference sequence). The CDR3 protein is CASSWPSGGAETQYF. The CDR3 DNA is TGTGCCAGCAGTTGGCCTAGCGGGGGGGCTGAGACCCAGTACTTC.

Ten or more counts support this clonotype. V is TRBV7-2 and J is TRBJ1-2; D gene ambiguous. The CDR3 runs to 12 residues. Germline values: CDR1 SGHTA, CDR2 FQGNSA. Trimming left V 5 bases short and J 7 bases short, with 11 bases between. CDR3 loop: CASSPTLRGYTF. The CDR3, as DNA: TGTGCCAGCAGCCCCACGCTGCGTGGCTACACCTTC.

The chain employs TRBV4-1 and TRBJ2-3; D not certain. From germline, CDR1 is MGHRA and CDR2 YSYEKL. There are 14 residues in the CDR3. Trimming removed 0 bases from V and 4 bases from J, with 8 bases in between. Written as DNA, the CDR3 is TGCGCCAGCAGCCAAGATCTAAGGGCAGATACGCAGTATTTT. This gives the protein CASSQDLRADTQYF.

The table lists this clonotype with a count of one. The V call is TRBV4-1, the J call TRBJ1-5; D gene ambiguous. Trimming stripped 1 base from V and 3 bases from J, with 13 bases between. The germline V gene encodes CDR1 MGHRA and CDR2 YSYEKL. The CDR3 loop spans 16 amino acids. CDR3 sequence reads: CASSQVGGVTNQPQHF. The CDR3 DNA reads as TGCGCCAGCAGCCAAGTAGGAGGCGTCACCAATCAGCCCCAGCATTTT.

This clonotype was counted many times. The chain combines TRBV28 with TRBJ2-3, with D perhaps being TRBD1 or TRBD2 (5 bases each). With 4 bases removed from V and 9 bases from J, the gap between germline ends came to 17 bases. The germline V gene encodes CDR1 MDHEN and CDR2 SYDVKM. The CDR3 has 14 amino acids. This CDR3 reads CASSSTGTHWTQYF. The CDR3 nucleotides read TGTGCCAGCAGTTCCACGGGGACGCACTGGACGCAGTATTTT.

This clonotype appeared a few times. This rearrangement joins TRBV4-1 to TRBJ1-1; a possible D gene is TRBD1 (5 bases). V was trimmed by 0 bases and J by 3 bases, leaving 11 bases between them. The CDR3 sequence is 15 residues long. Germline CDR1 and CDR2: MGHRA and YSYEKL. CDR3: CASSQDFTGYTEAFF. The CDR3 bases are TGCGCCAGCAGCCAAGATTTTACAGGCTACACTGAAGCTTTCTTT.

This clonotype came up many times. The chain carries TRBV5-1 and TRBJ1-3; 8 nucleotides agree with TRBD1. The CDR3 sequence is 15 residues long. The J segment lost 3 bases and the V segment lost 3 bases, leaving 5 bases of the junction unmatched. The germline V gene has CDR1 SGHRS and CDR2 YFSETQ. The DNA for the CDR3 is TGCGCCAGCAGCTCAGTTGGACAGGGTGGAAACACCATATATTTT. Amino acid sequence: CASSSVGQGGNTIYF. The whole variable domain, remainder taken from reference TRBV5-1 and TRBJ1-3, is KAGVTQTPRYLIKTRGQQVTLSCSPISGHRSVSWYQQTPGQGLQFLFEYFSETQRNKGNFPGRFSGRQFSNSRSEMNVSTLELGDSALYLCASSSVGQGGNTIYFGEGSWLTVV.

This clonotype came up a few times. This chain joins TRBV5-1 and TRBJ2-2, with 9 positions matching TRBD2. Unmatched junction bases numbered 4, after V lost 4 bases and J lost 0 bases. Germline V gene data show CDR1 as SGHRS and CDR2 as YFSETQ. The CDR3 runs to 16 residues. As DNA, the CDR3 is TGCGCCAGCAGCACAAGCGGGGGGCCGAACACCGGGGAGCTGTTTTTT. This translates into CASSTSGGPNTGELFF.

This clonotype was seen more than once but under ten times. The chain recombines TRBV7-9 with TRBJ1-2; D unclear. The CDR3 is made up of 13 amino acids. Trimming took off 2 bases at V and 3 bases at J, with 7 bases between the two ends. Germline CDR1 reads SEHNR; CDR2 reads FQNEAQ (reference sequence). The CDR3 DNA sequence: TGTGCCAGCAGCTTATATTTCGACTATGGCTACACCTTC. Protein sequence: CASSLYFDYGYTF.

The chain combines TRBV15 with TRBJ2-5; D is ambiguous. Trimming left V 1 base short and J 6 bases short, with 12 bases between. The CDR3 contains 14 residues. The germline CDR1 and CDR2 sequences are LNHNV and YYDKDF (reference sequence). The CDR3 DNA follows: TGTGCCACCAGCAGAGCTAGGCAGGTGAAGACCCAGTACTTC. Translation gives CATSRARQVKTQYF.

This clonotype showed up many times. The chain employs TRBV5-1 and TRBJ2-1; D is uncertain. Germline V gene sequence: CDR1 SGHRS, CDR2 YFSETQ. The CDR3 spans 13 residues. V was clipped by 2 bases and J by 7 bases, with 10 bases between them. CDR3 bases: TGCGCCAGCAGCTTTGGGGTGAGGAATGAGCAGTTCTTC. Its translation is CASSFGVRNEQFF.

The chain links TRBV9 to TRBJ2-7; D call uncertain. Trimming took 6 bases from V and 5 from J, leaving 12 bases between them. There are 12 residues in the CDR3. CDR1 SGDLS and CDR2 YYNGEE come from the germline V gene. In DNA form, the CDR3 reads TGTGCCAGCACCCAAAACTCGGACGAGCAGTACTTC. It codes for CASTQNSDEQYF.

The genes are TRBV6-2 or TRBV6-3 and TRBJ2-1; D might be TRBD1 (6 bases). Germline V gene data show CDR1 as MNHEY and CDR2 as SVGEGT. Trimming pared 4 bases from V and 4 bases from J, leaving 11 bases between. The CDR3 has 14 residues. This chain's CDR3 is CASSSRDTYNEQFF. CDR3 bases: TGTGCCAGCAGTTCCCGGGACACATACAATGAGCAGTTCTTC.

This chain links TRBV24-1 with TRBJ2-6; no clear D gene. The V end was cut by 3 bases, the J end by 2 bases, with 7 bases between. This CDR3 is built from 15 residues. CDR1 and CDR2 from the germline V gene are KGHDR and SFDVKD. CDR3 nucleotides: TGTGCCACCAGTGATACGTGGGCTGGGGCCAACGTCCTGACTTTC. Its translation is CATSDTWAGANVLTF.

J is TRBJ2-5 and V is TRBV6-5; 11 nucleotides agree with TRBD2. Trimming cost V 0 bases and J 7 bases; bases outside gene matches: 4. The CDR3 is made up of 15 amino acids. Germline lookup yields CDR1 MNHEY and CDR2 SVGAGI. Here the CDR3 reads CASSYSGSGRGTQYF. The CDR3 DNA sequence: TGTGCCAGCAGTTACTCTGGTAGCGGGAGGGGGACCCAGTACTTC.

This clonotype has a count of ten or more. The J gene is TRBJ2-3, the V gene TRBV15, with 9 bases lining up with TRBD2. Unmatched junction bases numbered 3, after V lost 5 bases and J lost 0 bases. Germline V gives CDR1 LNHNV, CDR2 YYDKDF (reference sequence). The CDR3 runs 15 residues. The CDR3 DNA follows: TGTGCCACCAGCGGAGGACTAGCGAGCACAGATACGCAGTATTTT. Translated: CATSGGLASTDTQYF.

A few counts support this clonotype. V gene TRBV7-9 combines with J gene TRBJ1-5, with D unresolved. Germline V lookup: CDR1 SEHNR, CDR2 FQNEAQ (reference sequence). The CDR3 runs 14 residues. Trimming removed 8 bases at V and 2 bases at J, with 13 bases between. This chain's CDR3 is CASQATGRNQPQHF. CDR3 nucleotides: TGTGCCAGCCAGGCCACCGGACGCAATCAGCCCCAGCATTTT.

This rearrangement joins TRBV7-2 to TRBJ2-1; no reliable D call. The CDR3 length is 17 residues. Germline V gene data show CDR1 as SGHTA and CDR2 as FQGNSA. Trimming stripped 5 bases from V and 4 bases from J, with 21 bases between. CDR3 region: CASSRSLLLARYNEQFF. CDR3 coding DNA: TGTGCCAGCAGCCGAAGCCTCCTACTGGCCCGGTACAATGAGCAGTTCTTC.

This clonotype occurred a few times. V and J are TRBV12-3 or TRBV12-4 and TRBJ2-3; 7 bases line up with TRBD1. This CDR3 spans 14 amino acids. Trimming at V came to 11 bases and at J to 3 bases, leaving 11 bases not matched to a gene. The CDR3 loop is CACPKGGRTDTQYF. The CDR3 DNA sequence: TGTGCCTGCCCCAAAGGGGGCAGGACAGATACGCAGTATTTT.